This T cell receptor beta chain was retrieved from a study of blood T cells in healthy people across ages (dated by TCRdb to between 2015 and 2016). In the study overall: Template switching captured roughly one uniquely barcoded TCR beta cDNA molecule per two T cells in model experiments. Age-related changes in TCR beta repertoire diversity were measured in the study by deep sequencing normalized with unique cDNA molecular identifiers. The donors were divided into four age groups: young (average approximately 16 years), middle-aged (about 39), aged (about 56) and long-lived (82). The study analyzed two additional independent replicas of 1 million unique cDNA reads from the same blood draw for two donors, one aged 18 to 29 and one aged 80 or older.

Concerning this clonotype: Its antigen specificity is not known. No much larger clone is present one base from it, and per-base qualities are unavailable.

The approximately 41 donors, aged about 6 to 95 years, were systemically healthy Caucasian individuals from Russia. Each donor gave roughly 9.5 milliliters of peripheral blood, collected into EDTA-treated Vacutainer tubes. PBMCs were isolated by Ficoll-Paque density-gradient centrifugation, with at least 6.5 million obtained per sample. Trizol reagent was used to extract total RNA from PBMCs, with at least 6 micrograms per sample. For every donor, flow cytometry on a PBMC aliquot measured the percentage of naive CD45RAhigh/CD27high T cells. Results the study describes overall, beyond this receptor: Compared with the aged group, more naive CD4+ T cells, fewer expanded clones and increased TCR diversity were shown by the long-lived group, suggesting age selection. Total diversity estimates from one million sequenced T cells were considered lower bounds and underestimates. Since profiling was done on bulk unsorted PBMCs, naive and antigen-experienced compartments could not be conclusively compared. A strong correlation was found between observed TCR beta diversity and the percentage of naive T cells measured by flow cytometry. Because donor CMV infection status was unknown, age-related changes in expanded clonotypes were potentially confounded. As age increased, observed TCR beta diversity per million T cells dropped in a roughly linear way, and a significant reduction was already evident by age 40.

The receptor library was made with 5' RACE. The listed sequencing device is Illumina HiSeq 2500. A second PCR of roughly 6 to 12 cycles was performed with a sample-barcoded 5' primer and a J-beta primer mix. A unique molecular identifier was introduced onto each TCR beta cDNA molecule by a template-switch 5' adaptor carrying 12 random nucleotides. Each sample yielded at least 2.5 million CDR3-containing paired-end reads. All of the RNA was converted into first-strand cDNA using the Mint cDNA synthesis kit, with a TRBC-specific oligonucleotide serving as the primer. Following uracil-DNA glycosylase treatment, a first 18-cycle PCR with universal primers M1SS and BC2_uni_R was performed on all cDNA. The published analysis was carried out like this. For normalization, 1 million high-quality reads, each with a distinct molecular identifier, were randomly selected from each sample. Instead of being binned into consensus sequences, reads that shared molecular identifiers were thrown out. MiTCR, run with a Q25 quality threshold and the strictest error-elimination algorithm, handled CDR3 identification, clonotype clustering and error correction. Lower-bound total TCR beta diversity was estimated with a nonparametric unseen species model using Euler transformation. TCRdb reanalyzed the raw reads on its own, using fastp at Q25 for trimming and MiXCR for clone calling, and kept in-frame beta chains. Rows merge per CDR3 protein into single entries with the most common DNA and genes. TCRdb, not the original authors, processed these V and J calls. The sample contains 540,000 or so distinct CDR3 sequences, approximately 25% of them found a single time. The ten largest clones represent just over 8.5% of the sample.

Inclusive of the bounding cysteine and phenylalanine, the CDR3 is 14 residues long. The entry retains the CDR3 DNA only, 42 bases that are in frame from base 1. The junction shows trimming of 2 bases on V and 5 bases on J, and the gene matches do not reach 5 bases of it. CDR1 and CDR2 are drawn from the germline V gene: SNHLY, FYNNEI. The same specimen was also included in a second study, on T cells of mothers and their children. The other study reports the following: The donors were nine systemically healthy Caucasian individuals, made up of three mothers and their six children. cDNA synthesis used all of the extracted RNA, with around 1.5 ug of RNA in each 15 ul reaction. In the second PCR, the M1S primer added sample barcodes and 2-4 random nucleotides. Over 9.5 million TCR beta CDR3 reads were obtained for each mother, and 2.5 million to 3 million reads were obtained for each child. Thymic selection shapes the output of TCR recombination in a similar way in related and unrelated pairs, and inherited differences have a minor effect. Normalized repertoire overlap in related mother-child pairs was always slightly higher than in unrelated mother-child pairs, but the difference was never significant. No persistent microchimeric T cell clones were found, with a detection sensitivity of approximately 95 clones per million clonotypes. In the study, deep NGS was used to compare the TCR beta repertoires of mothers and children, and features distinguishing related mother-child pairs from unrelated individuals were sought. On average, the children were roughly 12 +/- 4 years old, while the mothers were 40 +/- 4 years old. After adapters were ligated using NEBNext reagents, the libraries underwent 100+100 nt paired-end sequencing on an Illumina HiSeq 2000. To prevent cross-contamination, the mother and child libraries were prepared one month apart and sequenced in separate runs. For each donor, somewhere between roughly 500,000 and 2,300,000 distinct TCR beta clonotypes were identified. Naive TCR beta clonotypes were estimated from low-frequency clonotypes matched to each donor's FACS-determined naive share, without sorting.

This receptor was obtained from a boy between 10 and 17 years old in good health. The chain links TRBV2 with TRBJ1-2, with 7 junctional bases fitting TRBD1. Sequences were obtained from blood. The nucleotide sequence is TGTGCCAGCAGTGAACCCAAGACAGGGTATGGCTACACCTTC. It translates to CASSEPKTGYGYTF.